The 17 T cell receptor beta chains below come from one sample, sequenced in a study of early T cells in non-severe SARS-CoV-2 infection. TCRdb redid the calling of the 5' RACE reads with MiXCR, one entry per CDR3 protein. The sample has about 31,000 distinct CDR3 sequences; approximately 7.1% are singletons. Here the sequenced sample was whole blood, taken at baseline. These receptors came from an adult who was a healthcare worker with PCR-confirmed SARS-CoV-2 infection or an uninfected control (not recorded which).

The chain combines TRBV3-1 with TRBJ1-4; D is unresolved. V was pared by 4 bases and J by 5 bases, with 14 bases between. The germline CDR1 and CDR2 sequences are LGHDT and YNNKEL (reference sequence). CDR3 size: 15 residues. This CDR3 reads CASSPLQRLNEKLFF. In DNA, the CDR3 is TGTGCCAGCAGCCCCCTACAACGGCTAAATGAAAAACTGTTTTTT.

This chain links TRBV5-1 with TRBJ2-3, with TRBD1 matching over 7 bases. Germline V gene sequence: CDR1 SGHRS, CDR2 YFSETQ. The V gene end was trimmed by 5 bases and the J gene end by 2 bases; junction bases not matched to a gene: 8. The length of the CDR3 is 15 residues. CDR3 loop: CASRGRTGDTDTQYF. The DNA of the CDR3 is TGCGCCAGCAGGGGTAGAACAGGGGACACAGATACGCAGTATTTT.

This clonotype was recorded at least ten times. The chain's CDR3 is CASSFPGGDEQYF. The CDR3 coding sequence is TGTGCCAGCAGTTTCCCAGGGGGCGACGAGCAGTACTTC. This chain uses TRBV27 with TRBJ2-7, with 8 nucleotides matching TRBD1. Unmatched junction bases numbered 3, after V lost 3 bases and J lost 5 bases. CDR3 length: 13 amino acids. The germline CDR1 and CDR2 sequences are MNHEY and SMNVEV (reference sequence).

The chain uses TRBV30 and TRBJ1-1; 9 bases match TRBD1. The ends lost 3 bases at V and 5 bases at J; junction bases unmatched: 4. The germline gives CDR1 GTSNPN, CDR2 SVGIG (reference sequence). This CDR3 spans 13 amino acids. DNA for the CDR3: TGTGCCTGGAGGGGACAGGGATTGACTGAAGCTTTCTTT. It encodes CAWRGQGLTEAFF.

This clonotype was counted only a few times. V gene TRBV20-1 combines with J gene TRBJ1-5; D is unresolved. The CDR3 contains 11 residues. Trimming pared 2 bases from V and 4 bases from J, leaving 3 bases between. Germline V CDR1 and CDR2: DFQATT, SNEGSKA (reference sequence). CDR3 in amino acids: CSARWNQPQHF. The CDR3 nucleotides read TGCAGTGCTAGATGGAATCAGCCCCAGCATTTT.

This clonotype was found many times. The CDR3 is CASSSTGTSQETQYF. CDR3 DNA: TGTGCCAGCAGCTCAACCGGGACTTCACAAGAGACCCAGTACTTC. V usage is TRBV7-2 and J usage is TRBJ2-5, with a weak D call TRBD2 (6 bases). Trimming removed 4 bases at V and 2 bases at J, with 14 bases between. CDR1 is SGHTA and CDR2 is FQGNSA in the germline V gene. This CDR3 has 15 residues.

The sample holds many counts of this clonotype. The gene calls are TRBV2 and TRBJ2-5, with D tentatively TRBD2 (6 bases). Germline V gene data show CDR1 as SNHLY and CDR2 as FYNNEI. V lost 8 bases and J lost 4, with 20 bases in between. CDR3 length: 15 residues. As DNA, the CDR3 is TGTGCCAGCCTAGTTAGCGGAGGGTTCGGAGAGACCCAGTACTTC. This encodes CASLVSGGFGETQYF.

In this sample, this clonotype turned up a few times. The V gene is TRBV10-3, the J gene TRBJ2-5; 9 bases are shared with TRBD2. The V gene end was trimmed by 5 bases and the J gene end by 4 bases; junction bases not matched to a gene: 5. CDR3 length: 14 amino acids. Per the germline V gene, CDR1 is ENHRY and CDR2 is SYGVKD. The CDR3 loop is CAISHSGSGETQYF. CDR3 DNA sequence: TGTGCCATCAGTCATAGCGGGAGCGGAGAGACCCAGTACTTC.

This clonotype was detected only a few times. CDR3 nucleotides: TGTGCCAGCAGCACCACGGAGCTGTATGGCTACACCTTC. It translates to CASSTTELYGYTF. V and J are TRBV7-9 and TRBJ1-2, with unresolved D. Germline V CDR1 and CDR2: SEHNR, FQNEAQ (reference sequence). Trimming took off 5 bases at V and 5 bases at J, with 12 bases between the two ends. This CDR3 region has 13 residues.

This clonotype was detected a few times. V and J are TRBV30 and TRBJ1-1, with 8 bases fitting TRBD1. The CDR3 is 12 amino acids. CDR1 and CDR2 (germline): GTSNPN, SVGIG (reference sequence). Trimming cost V 7 bases and J 5 bases; bases outside gene matches: 6. CDR3 loop: CALRTGRTEAFF. Here the CDR3 DNA reads TGTGCCTTAAGGACAGGGAGAACTGAAGCTTTCTTT.

This chain joins TRBV13 and TRBJ2-5; TRBD1 is a possible D gene (6 bases). The CDR3 totals 13 residues. With 3 bases removed from V and 3 bases from J, the gap between germline ends came to 8 bases. Germline assignment: CDR1 PRHDT and CDR2 FYEKMQ (reference sequence). The CDR3 protein is CASSFSGEETQYF. The CDR3 region has the DNA TGTGCCAGCAGCTTTTCAGGGGAAGAGACCCAGTACTTC. The whole variable domain, filled in from reference TRBV13 and TRBJ2-5, reads AAGVIQSPRHLIKEKRETATLKCYPIPRHDTVYWYQQGPGQDPQFLISFYEKMQSDKGSIPDRFSAQQFSDYHSELNMSSLELGDSALYFCASSFSGEETQYFGPGTRLLVL.

In its sample, this clonotype was seen many times. The genes are TRBV14 and TRBJ2-1; 8 bases match TRBD2. V lost 1 base to trimming and J lost 5 bases; unmatched junction nucleotides: 19. CDR1 SGHDN and CDR2 FVKESK come from the germline V gene. This CDR3 is built from 20 residues. The CDR3 coding sequence is TGTGCCAGCAGCCAAGCCTACGTACAACTAGCGGCCGGCGAGAACAATGAGCAGTTCTTC. Translated: CASSQAYVQLAAGENNEQFF.

This clonotype was picked up many times. V usage is TRBV14 and J usage is TRBJ2-2, with D possibly being TRBD1 (6 bases). V gave up 3 bases and J gave up 9 bases, with 11 bases separating them. The CDR3 runs 13 residues. CDR1 and CDR2 from the germline V gene are SGHDN and FVKESK. This chain's CDR3 is CASSQGAQRELFF. Here the CDR3 DNA reads TGTGCCAGCAGCCAGGGGGCCCAAAGGGAGCTGTTTTTT.

J is TRBJ2-1 and V is TRBV14; the D is unclear. The germline V and J ends were trimmed by 1 base and 10 bases, with 8 bases remaining between them. This CDR3 region has 12 residues. From germline, CDR1 is SGHDN and CDR2 FVKESK. The DNA for the CDR3 is TGTGCCAGCAGCCAAGGTGTGGGCGAGCAGTTCTTC. Its protein is CASSQGVGEQFF.

The sample holds many counts of this clonotype. The chain recombines TRBV10-2 with TRBJ1-2; no reliable D call. This CDR3 is 11 amino acids long. Germline CDR1 reads WSHSY; CDR2 reads SAAADI. The ends were cut back, 5 bases at V and 5 bases at J, with 6 bases in the middle. The CDR3 bases are TGCGCCAGCAGTTTGGGGTATGGCTACACCTTC. Amino acid sequence: CASSLGYGYTF.

This clonotype is categorized as medium-sized. This chain connects TRBV12-3 or TRBV12-4 to TRBJ1-2; D is perhaps TRBD1 (5 bases). V lost 5 bases and J 8 bases, leaving 9 bases between the germline ends. The CDR3 extends over 11 amino acids. DNA for the CDR3: TGTGCCAGCAGTAGGGGTGGCGGCTACACCTTC. It codes for CASSRGGGYTF.

This clonotype was observed a few times. The chain employs TRBV7-2 and TRBJ2-3, with no clear D. The length of the CDR3 is 15 residues. The germline V gene has CDR1 SGHTA and CDR2 FQGNSA. Trimming stripped 5 bases from V and 0 bases from J, with 12 bases between. CDR3 DNA: TGTGCCAGCAGCCTCCGGAGTACTAGCACAGATACGCAGTATTTT. As protein: CASSLRSTSTDTQYF.